The rows below give T cell receptor beta chains drawn from one sample of a study of shared clonotypes between healthy human individuals. Repertoires were generated with immunoSEQ multiplex PCR, while TCRdb's copy carries only in-frame clones and drops some. Of roughly 1,000,000 clones listed, around three quarters are singletons. Sample: memory CD4+ T cells from PBMCs. The receptors shown here come from a man between 18 and 35 years old in good health. Some clones in this sample may be carry-over from other donors' samples. CDR3s include the opening cysteine and the closing phenylalanine or tryptophan. The D gene is left open where the match is weak. Clone size appears in some rows only: once, few, many, or a class for an expanded clone.

>TRBJ2-5|-|TRBD1|TRBV5-1
TGCGCCAGCAGCTTAGGGACCGGGACAGGGGAGACCCAGTACTTC
CASSLGTGTGETQYF
>TRBJ2-2|-|TRBD2|TRBV5-4
TGTGCCAGCAGGTTGACTAGCTCCCTACACACCGGGGAGCTGTTTTTT
CASRLTSSLHTGELFF
>TRBJ1-2|-|-|TRBV21-1
TGTGCCAGCAGCAATCACGGATACTATGGCTACACCTTC
CASSNHGYYGYTF
>TRBJ2-6|few|TRBD1|TRBV6-5
TGTGCCAGCAGTTACTCGACAGGGTCTGGGGCCAACGTCCTGACTTTC
CASSYSTGSGANVLTF
>TRBJ2-3|-|TRBD1|TRBV18
TGTGCCAGCTCACCAGGACAGGGGCCAGATACGCAGTATTTT
CASSPGQGPDTQYF
>TRBJ1-5|-|-|TRBV7-2
TGTGCCAGCGGGTTTACGGGTCAGCCCCAGCATTTT
CASGFTGQPQHF
>TRBJ2-7|-|TRBD2|TRBV28
TGTGCCAGCAGTTTCCCCATGGGTTGGACTAGCACCTACGAGCAGTACTTC
CASSFPMGWTSTYEQYF
>TRBJ1-2|-|TRBD1|TRBV30
TGTGCCTGGAGGGTGGACAGGAGCCCATATGGCTACACCTTC
CAWRVDRSPYGYTF
>TRBJ2-3|-|-|TRBV11-2
TGTGCCAGCAGCTTAAAGACTAGTGGTACGCAGTATTTT
CASSLKTSGTQYF
>TRBJ2-5|-|-|TRBV6-5
TGTGCCAGCAGTTACCGTAGGGACGCGGGGGAGACCCAGTACTTC
CASSYRRDAGETQYF
>TRBJ1-2|few|-|TRBV30
TGTGCCTGGAGGGGGCAGGGCTTGGGCGGCTACACCTTC
CAWRGQGLGGYTF
>TRBJ1-1|-|-|TRBV6-1
TGTGCCAGCAGGGGGGAGTGGGCTATGGACACTGAAGCTTTCTTT
CASRGEWAMDTEAFF
>TRBJ2-7|-|-|TRBV30
TGTGCCTGGACACAGGGAAGCTCCTACGAGCAGTACTTC
CAWTQGSSYEQYF
>TRBJ2-2|once|-|TRBV4-1
TGCGCCAGCAGCCTAGGCGGGGCAGACACCGGGGAGCTGTTTTTT
CASSLGGADTGELFF
>TRBJ2-5|-|-|TRBV30
TGTGCCTGGAGCGTACTCGAGGAGACCCAGTACTTC
CAWSVLEETQYF
>TRBJ2-2|-|-|TRBV19
TGTGCCAGTAAAGGCGGGACGAACACCGGGGAGCTGTTTTTT
CASKGGTNTGELFF
>TRBJ2-5|-|-|TRBV7-6
TGTGCCAGCAGCTCATATCCGATACAGGGTCCAGAGACCCAGTACTTC
CASSSYPIQGPETQYF
>TRBJ2-7|-|-|TRBV2
TGTGCCAGCAGACAGTCCTCCGGGATTCACTTC
CASRQSSGIHF
>TRBJ2-1|-|TRBD1|TRBV27
TGTGCCAGCAGTTTATTCGGGGACAGTAGATACAATGAGCAGTTCTTC
CASSLFGDSRYNEQFF
>TRBJ2-3|-|-|TRBV6-5
TGTGCCAGCGCGGGTAGTCCTAAGGGGGGAGATACGCAGTATTTT
CASAGSPKGGDTQYF
>TRBJ1-1|many|-|TRBV20-1
TGCAGAGCCGGCACGGAGGAAGCTTTCTTT
CRAGTEEAFF
>TRBJ2-7|-|TRBD1|TRBV5-1
TGCGCCAGCAGTCCGGGACAGGGCCATGACGAGCAGTACTTC
CASSPGQGHDEQYF
>TRBJ1-2|-|TRBD1|TRBV6-1
TGTGCCAGCAGTCGACAGGGAGCAGACTATGGCTACACCTTC
CASSRQGADYGYTF
>TRBJ1-5|-|-|TRBV5-5
TGTGCCAGCAGCACAGGACACTGGCAGCCCCAGCATTTT
CASSTGHWQPQHF
>TRBJ2-7|-|TRBD1|TRBV7-9
TGTGCCAGCAGCCCAGCCCGACAGGGGGCCAACGAGCAGTACTTC
CASSPARQGANEQYF
>TRBJ1-2|-|-|TRBV27
TGTGCCAGCAGCAAGAGGAACCAGGGGATACATGGCTACACCTTC
CASSKRNQGIHGYTF
>TRBJ2-3|-|-|TRBV15
TGTGCCACCAGCAGAGATGAGGGAGATACGCAGTATTTT
CATSRDEGDTQYF
>TRBJ1-1|-|-|TRBV27
TGTGCCAGCAGTGCCGGACTGGGGGGGACGACTGAAGCTTTCTTT
CASSAGLGGTTEAFF
>TRBJ1-3|few|TRBD1|TRBV2
TGTGCCAGCAGTGAAGAGGGACAGGGTGGAAACACCATATATTTT
CASSEEGQGGNTIYF
>TRBJ2-7|-|-|TRBV7-2
TGTGCCAGCAGCTTCTCGATTGGACTGAGCTCCTACGAGCAGTACTTC
CASSFSIGLSSYEQYF
>TRBJ2-3|once|TRBD1|TRBV30
TGTGCCTGGAGAAAGAACAGGGGGAAAACAGATACGCAGTATTTT
CAWRKNRGKTDTQYF
>TRBJ2-6|once|-|TRBV19
TGTGCCAGTTCCCCTCTTATTACTGGGGCCAACGTCCTGACTTTC
CASSPLITGANVLTF
>TRBJ2-1|-|-|TRBV11-2
TGTGCCAGCAGCCCCCAGAATGAGCAGTTCTTC
CASSPQNEQFF
>TRBJ2-2|-|-|TRBV30
TGTGCCTCCGATCCGAGAAACACCGGGGAGCTGTTTTTT
CASDPRNTGELFF
>TRBJ2-7|-|-|TRBV7-7
TGTGCCAGCAGCCACCTCCCGGGGCCCAGCTCCTACGAGCAGTACTTC
CASSHLPGPSSYEQYF
>TRBJ2-7|-|-|TRBV18
TGTGCCAGCTCACCTTCCCTGGCGCGCGAGCAGTACTTC
CASSPSLAREQYF
>TRBJ2-5|-|-|TRBV6-6
TGTGCCAGCAAGAGCCTGACAACCCGGGAGACCCAGTACTTC
CASKSLTTRETQYF
>TRBJ2-2|few|-|TRBV28
TGTGCCAGCAGTTTTCCAAACACCGGGGAGCTGTTTTTT
CASSFPNTGELFF
>TRBJ2-7|-|-|TRBV5-5
TGTGCCAGCAGCTTAGCCCCACAGCATTGGTTGGGGGAGCAGTACTTC
CASSLAPQHWLGEQYF
>TRBJ1-3|-|-|TRBV18
TGTGCCAGCTCACCACCTGCCCCGGACTCTGGAAACACCATATATTTT
CASSPPAPDSGNTIYF
>TRBJ2-3|few|TRBD2|TRBV18
TGTGCCAGCTCCCTCGGGGGGGCAGATACGCAGTATTTT
CASSLGGADTQYF
>TRBJ2-3|-|TRBD2|TRBV10-3
TGTGCCATCTCGGCTAGCGGGAGGACCGCCGAGCGCACAGATACGCAGTATTTT
CAISASGRTAERTDTQYF
>TRBJ2-6|-|-|TRBV6-5
TGTGCCAGCAGCCTCAGTACTCCTGGGGCCAACGTCCTGACTTTC
CASSLSTPGANVLTF
>TRBJ2-5|-|-|TRBV11-3
TGTGCCAGCAGCTTCTATGAGGGAGAGACCCAGTACTTC
CASSFYEGETQYF
>TRBJ2-5|-|TRBD2|TRBV5-4
TGTGCCAGCAGCAGAGGTTCCACTAGCGGGAGACGAGAGACCCAGTACTTC
CASSRGSTSGRRETQYF